Sequencing of this TCR beta chain was carried out in a study of cytomegalovirus exposure and HLA in healthy donors (dated by TCRdb to about 2017). Study-wide context: According to an earlier analysis of several hundred of the donors, some 180 million T cells yielded roughly 110 million unique TCR beta sequences and approximately 280 Gb of sequence data. Approximately 300 gigabases of sequencing data and around 90 million unique TCR sequences made up an early release that covered approximately 620 HLA-typed donors. Of the 300 to 500 genotyped donors, 80% to 90% were placed in the genetic ancestry cluster associated with self-reported Caucasian donors. The aim of the study was to test whether cataloging public T cell receptors could identify signatures of past pathogen exposure. Using immunosequencing, the study profiled T cell repertoires from roughly 650 subjects and related those repertoires to cytomegalovirus serostatus. Along with the roughly 700-subject first cohort, a separate validation cohort of approximately 110 different subjects was used. To predict cytomegalovirus infection status, the study combined high-throughput TCR immunosequencing, statistical association of individual TCRs with disease status, and machine learning. A later analysis re-analyzed previously published TCR beta repertoires from roughly 630 donors and added high-resolution HLA genotyping to study TCR occurrence patterns. Rather than drawing on any new phenotypic data, the later analysis identified candidate immune exposures from TCR beta sequences and the way those sequences occurred across donors. An earlier analysis of more than 450 of the donors used high-throughput TCR beta sequencing to judge whether each TCR beta V gene segment behaved as functional or pseudogenic. Donor age, sex, ethnicity and CMV serostatus were collected together with the repertoire data. A later genetic analysis used genome-wide SNP genotypes for about 60% of the roughly 670 donors, treating that subset as a discovery cohort. All discovery cohort repertoires had been generated on a single sequencing platform. HLA typing included class I and class II loci at four-digit resolution. Typing coverage varied by locus: about 620-630 donors for A, B, C, DRB1 and DQB1; some 520 for DQA1; about 570 for DPA1; under 490 for DPB1. Because of strong linkage in the cohort, four to six DR-DQ haplotypes were treated as single units for association and clustering. Across about 370 genotyped donors of the cohort, an average of approximately 240,000 unique TCR beta nucleotide sequences per donor were sequenced, and roughly a sixth of those sequences were non-productive. Broad study findings and their caveats: According to the authors, the approach could potentially be generalized to other disease states and immunological phenotypes. Linkage disequilibrium might explain the correlated functional status among segregating V segments, but an unknown experimental factor could not be ruled out. Presence/absence analyses assumed roughly uniform sequencing depth across donors, an assumption that may not hold. A further reported finding was that TCR beta sequences accurately predicted the HLA-A and HLA-B alleles for most subjects in the first cohort. Three of the identified cytomegalovirus-associated TCR beta chains were confirmed in vitro to be specific for cytomegalovirus antigens. The sequencing pipeline was judged likely to have produced a cluster of highly shared sequence variants as a technical artifact. In an earlier analysis of 587 of the donors, most TCR beta V segments were observed in productive rearrangements about 90% or about 30% of the time, broadly matching IMGT annotations. When HLA alleles, especially DR and DQ, strongly co-occurred, TCR associations were difficult to assign to individual alleles. In a later genetic analysis, fewer N-insertions in productive TCRs were reported among donors in an Asian-associated ancestry cluster than the roughly 640-donor mean. Most TCR sequences were observed very rarely across donors, whereas some public TCRs were present in many individuals. Specific HLA alleles were associated with 15,000 to 20,000 TCR beta sequences at a false discovery rate of 0.05 in a later analysis. Around 16 rarely observed V segments, including chromosome 9 orphons, were excluded from the earlier analysis of approximately 600 of the donors because counts were too low. A later analysis found that TCR association rates varied across HLA loci, with DRB1 alleles showing the most associated TCRs and HLA-C alleles the fewest. A later analysis reported that several top co-occurrence clusters appeared linked to parvovirus B19, influenza, CMV and Epstein-Barr virus. A later genetic analysis associated a missense DCLRE1C variant with V-gene and J-gene trimming of TCR beta chains, and an independent cohort replicated the association. A later analysis found that most CMV-associated TCR beta chains appeared HLA-restricted, with HLA associations seemingly driven largely by CMV exposure. In a later analysis, HLA-associated TCR beta chains showed more clonal expansion and lower generation probabilities than non-associated chains that were equally common. CMV serostatus was the only immune exposure information available for the cohort. In this cohort, only TCR beta chains were sequenced, and detectable features were limited by the absence of alpha or paired-chain data. Because HLA typing was missing for some donors at each locus, association tests included only the typed subset. The study gave a list of some 150 TCR beta chains associated with cytomegalovirus. In both the original and validation cohorts, the classifier was reported to diagnose cytomegalovirus status with high specificity and sensitivity.

The cohort consisted of 600 to 700 healthy bone marrow donors. At the time of sampling, every cohort member was nominally healthy, though immune exposures that went unrecorded were likely present. The donor was CMV seronegative and belonged to the group of 350 to 400 seronegative cohort members. A peripheral blood sample was provided by each donor, and peripheral blood mononuclear cells were used for TCR beta sequencing. Genomic DNA was extracted from the blood cell samples with the Qiagen DNeasy Blood Extraction Kit. About this clone: The antigen it recognizes is unknown.

Libraries were made using the immunoSEQ multiplex PCR assay. The multiplex PCR relied on a mix of 60 forward primers for TCR Vbeta segments and 13 reverse primers for TCR Jbeta segments. The CDR3 region of rearranged TCR beta genes was amplified from genomic DNA by a multiplex PCR assay. The amplified TCR beta libraries were sequenced on the Illumina HiSeq System as 87-base-pair reads. For the original study's pipeline: A later analysis tallied 75 million to 95 million unique TCR beta chains across the 666 repertoires, and about 10 million of those chains were shared by two or more donors. To remove PCR and sequencing errors, raw reads were error-corrected and collapsed into unique sequences using a nearest-neighbor algorithm that merged closely related sequences. V, D and J gene segments were assigned by aligning CDR3 sequences to IMGT reference sequences. Each retained sequence needed at least a six-nucleotide match to both a V gene segment and a J gene segment. Rearrangements were called productive when the CDR3 lacked stop codons and stayed in frame with V and J; all others were non-productive. CDR3 was defined by IMGT convention, running from the second conserved V-encoded cysteine to the conserved J-encoded phenylalanine. Sequences without an unambiguous match to a single V gene segment were excluded from the earlier analysis of 500 to 700 of the donors. In an earlier analysis of several hundred of the donors, V segments were called functional above 56.7% productive rearrangements and were called segregating when the between-donor standard deviation exceeded 5%. A statistical classification framework was built to diagnose cytomegalovirus status from the catalog of TCR beta chain sequences. V and J gene assignment, in a later analysis, came from comparing TCR nucleotide sequences with IMGT/GENE-DB human TR gene sequences. Using the TCRdist pipeline, a later analysis assigned CDR3 sequences along with most-parsimonious VDJ recombination scenarios. In a later analysis, each TCR beta chain was defined by its CDR3 amino acid sequence together with its V-gene family, and reads without a unique V-gene family were excluded. As a way to deal with suspected cross-contamination and a sequencing artifact, a later analysis dropped over 550 nucleotide sequences that were highly shared and had low generation probability. For each public chain, a later analysis derived a clonal expansion index from normalized ranks of inferred template counts within each repertoire. Generation probabilities in a later analysis came from a VDJ recombination model fitted to out-of-frame rearrangements, and those results were checked against IGoR. A later analysis scored TCR-TCR, TCR-HLA and TCR-CMV co-occurrence with hypergeometric tests, applying a repertoire-size bias correction to TCR pairs. A later analysis estimated false discovery rates by permuting HLA or CMV assignments 20 times. In a later analysis, co-occurring TCRs were grouped with DBSCAN, and TCRdist sequence similarity was added when clustering was performed within HLA-allele-positive subsets. Co-occurrence clustering excluded repertoires with fewer than 30,000 or more than 120,000 public chains, plus five with anomalous nucleotide sharing. Sourced from immuneACCESS, this table was stored by TCRdb with only in-frame sequences that have V and J called. A share of the clones is absent; for the studies checked, an unresolved V gene accounts for under half, and the remainder has no known explanation. That table furnishes V, J and clone size, whereas the DNA furnished D and trimming. This sample's table lists around 150,000 clones. Over 1% of the sample comes from the top ten.

Sequences were obtained from PBMCs. The origin of this receptor is a woman aged 55 to 70 in good health and CMV-seronegative.

The nucleotide sequence is TGCGCCAGCAGCTTGGGAGGGACACCCACCTACGAGCAGTACTTC. This gives the protein CASSLGGTPTYEQYF. Recombination connected TRBV5-1 to TRBJ2-7; D gene: possibly TRBD1, on 6 matching bases. Trimming at the junction amounts to 0 bases on V and 2 bases on J, and the germline ends lie 12 bases apart. Taken from cysteine to phenylalanine, the CDR3 has 15 residues. Only the CDR3 DNA is retained, 45 bases long and in frame from the first base. CDR1 SGHRS and CDR2 YFSETQ were looked up in the germline V gene. This CDR3, with the reference TRBV5-1 and TRBJ2-7 proteins standing in past its ends, gives the full variable domain KAGVTQTPRYLIKTRGQQVTLSCSPISGHRSVSWYQQTPGQGLQFLFEYFSETQRNKGNFPGRFSGRQFSNSRSEMNVSTLELGDSALYLCASSLGGTPTYEQYFGPGTRLTVT.